This paragraph covers one T cell receptor (beta chain) sequence. Its matching antigen is unknown. Germline V gene sequence: CDR1 MNHEY, CDR2 SMNVEV (reference sequence). V lost 0 bases and J 3 bases, leaving 10 bases between the germline ends. The CDR3 covers 15 residues. The protocol was immunoSEQ multiplex PCR, while the TCRdb copy is restricted to in-frame clones and leaves out a portion. The table lists roughly 100,000 clones, more than 70% of them singletons. The source of the sample is a study of PD-1 blockade in classical Hodgkin lymphoma. General study points: Partial responders and progressors had significantly lower baseline TCR diversity.

Time point reported: cycle 4 day 1 (C4D1), after less than seven weeks of nivolumab. Relapse after autologous stem cell transplantation occurred in every patient, and brentuximab vedotin exposure varied. The sequence was collected from a human donor with classical Hodgkin lymphoma. The specimen comprised peripheral blood mononuclear cells (PBMCs), sampled before the fourth cycle of nivolumab. The chain uses TRBV27 and TRBJ2-3; D may correspond to TRBD1 or TRBD2 (5 bases each). CDR3 sequence reads: CASSLSLGVTDTQYF. CDR3 nucleotide sequence: TGTGCCAGCAGTTTATCCTTGGGGGTTACAGATACGCAGTATTTT.